The 9 T cell receptor beta chains listed next were all sequenced from one sample in a study of cytomegalovirus exposure and HLA in healthy donors. Researchers ran the PCR with 60 Vbeta and 13 Jbeta primers. Using immunoSEQ multiplex PCR, the repertoire was profiled, and TCRdb retains in-frame clones only, with some absent. Among fewer than 200,000 clones listed, approximately 84% were seen once. What was sequenced was PBMCs. The receptors were sampled from a woman aged 45-59 years in good health and CMV-seropositive.

The chain combines TRBV29-1 with TRBJ2-3; 7 bases fit TRBD1. Per germline, CDR1 SQVTM and CDR2 ANQGSEA. The CDR3 is 13 amino acids. V lost 3 bases to trimming and J lost 6 bases; unmatched junction nucleotides: 6. CDR3 sequence reads: CSVDRTGADTQYF. CDR3 nucleotide sequence: TGCAGCGTTGACCGAACAGGGGCCGATACGCAGTATTTT.

The CDR3 loop is CASSRGAGGTYEQYF. The CDR3 nucleotides are TGTGCCAGCAGCCGGGGGGCAGGGGGCACCTACGAGCAGTACTTC. The chain employs TRBV5-6 and TRBJ2-7; D may be TRBD1 (8 bases). This CDR3 has 15 residues. Germline-derived CDR1 and CDR2 are SGHDT and YYEEEE. V lost 4 bases and J lost 2, with 16 bases in between.

The rearrangement uses TRBV11-3 and TRBJ1-1, with D possibly being TRBD1 (5 bases). V was trimmed by 3 bases and J by 1 base, leaving 6 bases between them. Germline CDR1 reads SGHNT; CDR2 reads YENEEA. The CDR3 loop spans 13 amino acids. The CDR3, as DNA: TGTGCCAGCAGCTTTAGGGGGAACACTGAAGCTTTCTTT. Amino acid sequence: CASSFRGNTEAFF.

The CDR3 DNA follows: TGTGCCAGCACCGGAAGAGGGCTCATGAACACTGAAGCTTTCTTT. Its protein is CASTGRGLMNTEAFF. The V call is TRBV6-5, the J call TRBJ1-1; D not resolved. The CDR3 is made up of 15 amino acids. Germline CDR1 and CDR2: MNHEY and SVGAGI. Trimming stripped 7 bases from V and 0 bases from J, with 15 bases between.

The CDR3 DNA reads as TGTGCCAGCAGCTTATCAGCGAGCACCTACAATGAGCAGTTCTTC. Encoded protein: CASSLSASTYNEQFF. The chain joins TRBV7-3 to TRBJ2-1, with D hard to call. V was shortened by 2 bases and J by 2 bases, with 10 bases between the two germline ends. CDR3 size: 15 residues. Germline V CDR1 and CDR2: SGHTA, FQGTGA.

This clone was counted a few times. The gene calls are TRBV7-2 and TRBJ2-5; 9 nucleotides line up with TRBD2. The germline gives CDR1 SGHTA, CDR2 FQGNSA. Trimming cost V 3 bases and J 1 base; bases outside gene matches: 9. This CDR3 is built from 17 residues. The CDR3 reads CASSLGGGAGVQETQYF. The CDR3 DNA sequence: TGTGCCAGCAGCTTGGGCGGGGGGGCCGGCGTCCAAGAGACCCAGTACTTC.

The chain joins TRBV9 to TRBJ2-3, with TRBD2 identical over 9 bases. V dropped 3 bases and J dropped 8; count of bases not matched to a gene: 10. The CDR3 has 15 amino acids. Germline loops: CDR1 SGDLS, CDR2 YYNGEE. CDR3 coding DNA: TGTGCCAGCAGCGAGGGGGTAGCGGGAGTTATTACGCAGTATTTT. Its protein product is CASSEGVAGVITQYF.

The chain uses TRBV7-2 and TRBJ2-3, with 9 bases aligning to TRBD2. CDR3 size: 15 residues. Germline CDR1 reads SGHTA; CDR2 reads FQGNSA. Losses at the gene ends were 5 bases for V and 9 bases for J; bases not matched to a gene: 12. CDR3 protein: CASSPNASGVKTQYF. CDR3 DNA: TGTGCCAGCAGCCCCAATGCTAGCGGGGTTAAAACGCAGTATTTT.

The rearrangement uses TRBV11-2 and TRBJ2-3; D may be TRBD1 (6 bases). CDR1 is SGHAT, CDR2 FQNNGV, per germline. V lost 1 base, J lost 2 bases, and 7 bases lay in between. CDR3 size: 14 residues. The CDR3: CASSLGQVTDTQYF. The DNA of the CDR3 is TGTGCCAGCAGCTTAGGACAGGTCACAGATACGCAGTATTTT.